The rows below give T cell receptor beta chains drawn from one sample of a study of beta chain features in type 1 diabetes. Clones were read by immunoSEQ multiplex PCR, and TCRdb kept only the in-frame ones, dropping some. Here the sample spans a few hundred thousand clones, 8.5% to 10% being singletons. The specimen sequenced was central memory CD4+ T cells from blood. The receptors shown here come from a man aged 25 to 40 with type 1 diabetes. The CDR3 runs from the conserved cysteine through the conserved F or W. A D gene is named only where the DNA matches it firmly. Rows may omit the clone size; those that give it use once, few, many or a size class.

j_call: TRBJ2-7
v_call: TRBV6-1
clone_size: NA
d_call: NA
cdr3_length: 13
cdr3_aa: CASSRGYTHEQYF
cdr3_nt: TGTGCCAGCAGTCGGGGGTACACTCACGAGCAGTACTTC

j_call: TRBJ2-3
v_call: TRBV7-6
clone_size: NA
d_call: TRBD2
cdr3_length: 14
cdr3_aa: CASSQEASGHTQYF
cdr3_nt: TGTGCCAGCAGCCAGGAGGCTAGCGGTCATACGCAGTATTTT

j_call: TRBJ2-7
v_call: TRBV9
clone_size: many
d_call: NA
cdr3_length: 13
cdr3_aa: CASSVQPDYEQYF
cdr3_nt: TGTGCCAGCAGCGTACAGCCAGATTACGAGCAGTACTTC

j_call: TRBJ2-3
v_call: TRBV19
clone_size: NA
d_call: NA
cdr3_length: 16
cdr3_aa: CASRFSHSRGTDTQYF
cdr3_nt: TGTGCCAGTAGATTCAGCCACAGTAGGGGCACAGATACGCAGTATTTT

j_call: TRBJ1-2
v_call: TRBV29-1
clone_size: NA
d_call: NA
cdr3_length: 12
cdr3_aa: CSVVRSNYGYTF
cdr3_nt: TGCAGCGTTGTACGCTCTAACTATGGCTACACCTTC

j_call: TRBJ2-7
v_call: TRBV7-3
clone_size: NA
d_call: NA
cdr3_length: 13
cdr3_aa: CASSVTPNYEQYF
cdr3_nt: TGTGCCAGCAGCGTTACCCCAAACTACGAGCAGTACTTC

j_call: TRBJ2-2
v_call: TRBV19
clone_size: NA
d_call: NA
cdr3_length: 15
cdr3_aa: CASSFSPITVGELFF
cdr3_nt: TGTGCCAGTAGTTTCTCCCCTATTACGGTAGGGGAGCTGTTTTTT

j_call: TRBJ2-5
v_call: TRBV10-3
clone_size: few
d_call: NA
cdr3_length: 13
cdr3_aa: CASSYYREGTQYF
cdr3_nt: TGTGCCAGCAGTTACTACAGGGAAGGGACCCAGTACTTC

j_call: TRBJ1-1
v_call: TRBV19
clone_size: NA
d_call: NA
cdr3_length: 13
cdr3_aa: CASSPSGWTEAFF
cdr3_nt: TGTGCCAGTAGTCCCTCAGGGTGGACTGAAGCTTTCTTT

j_call: TRBJ2-7
v_call: TRBV7-3
clone_size: NA
d_call: NA
cdr3_length: 14
cdr3_aa: CASSLIPGPYEQYF
cdr3_nt: TGTGCCAGCAGCTTAATCCCGGGCCCCTACGAGCAGTACTTC